The next 8 T cell receptor beta chains were all read from a single sample in a study of OX40 agonist ivuxolimab in advanced cancers. The method behind the library was the immunoSEQ multiplex PCR assay. The clones in this table, taken by TCRdb from immuneACCESS, are in-frame only. Not every clone is retained; where verified, under half of the shortfall comes from an unresolved V gene, and the cause of the rest is unknown. Recorded for this sample are about 100,000 clones; about 88% of them occurred a single time. Less than 0.2% of the sample rests with the top ten. The source was CD4+ or CD8+ T cells sorted from blood, collected in a trial of the OX40 agonist ivuxolimab. The receptors were gathered from an adult with an advanced solid tumor such as melanoma, head and neck, liver or kidney cancer.

This clone was observed a handful of times. The rearrangement links TRBV5-1 to TRBJ1-2, with D maybe TRBD1 (6 bases). Germline V CDR1 and CDR2: SGHRS, YFSETQ. V shed 4 bases and J shed 8 bases, with 15 bases lying between them. The CDR3 has 13 amino acids. This CDR3 reads CASSPGGAQGYTF. The DNA of the CDR3 is TGCGCCAGCAGCCCGGGGGGGGCCCAAGGCTACACCTTC.

The chain recombines TRBV7-3 with TRBJ2-5; D perhaps matches TRBD1 (6 bases). The V end lost 2 bases, the J end lost 5 bases, and 9 bases lay between the germline ends. The CDR3 has 13 residues. Germline-derived CDR1 and CDR2 are SGHTA and FQGTGA. The CDR3 nucleotides are TGTGCCAGCAGCTTAGGCCAGGGGGAGACCCAGTACTTC. Protein sequence: CASSLGQGETQYF. Full variable domain (remainder filled in from reference TRBV7-3 and TRBJ2-5): GAGVSQTPSNKVTEKGKYVELRCDPISGHTALYWYRQSLGQGPEFLIYFQGTGAADDSGLPNDRFFAVRPEGSVSTLKIQRTERGDSAVYLCASSLGQGETQYFGPGTRLLVL.

This chain links TRBV6-1 with TRBJ1-6; possible D gene TRBD1, 6 bases. CDR3 length: 15 residues. Trimming took 2 bases from V and 8 from J, leaving 13 bases between them. Germline CDR1 reads MNHNS; CDR2 reads SASEGT. Written as DNA, the CDR3 is TGTGCCAGCAGTGAAAAAAGTCAGGGGTATTCACCCCTCCACTTT. Protein: CASSEKSQGYSPLHF.

The chain has TRBV28 and TRBJ1-1; D ambiguous. The CDR3 runs 12 residues. V was clipped by 8 bases and J by 4 bases, with 11 bases between them. The germline V gene encodes CDR1 MDHEN and CDR2 SYDVKM. CDR3 sequence reads: CASLAAGTEAFF. The CDR3 DNA reads as TGTGCCAGCCTAGCGGCGGGCACTGAAGCTTTCTTT. The variable domain in full, with the rest retrieved from reference TRBV28 and TRBJ1-1, is DVKVTQSSRYLVKRTGEKVFLECVQDMDHENMFWYRQDPGLGLRLIYFSYDVKMKEKGDIPEGYSVSREKKERFSLILESASTNQTSMYLCASLAAGTEAFFGQGTRLTVV.

This clone showed up just once. This chain's CDR3 is CASTLMDRGTSYEQYF. The CDR3 nucleotides read TGTGCCAGCACCCTTATGGACAGGGGGACCTCCTACGAGCAGTACTTC. This rearrangement joins TRBV5-6 to TRBJ2-7; the match to TRBD1 covers 10 bases. V was pared by 6 bases and J by 0 bases, with 9 bases of the junction left unmatched. Germline V gene sequence: CDR1 SGHDT, CDR2 YYEEEE. The CDR3 sequence is 16 residues long.

For the CDR3, the DNA is TGTGCCAGCAGTTTAAGGACCCCCCCCTACGAGCAGTACTTC. The encoded protein is CASSLRTPPYEQYF. The chain joins TRBV27 to TRBJ2-7; no reliable D call. The CDR3 totals 14 residues. Per the germline V gene, CDR1 is MNHEY and CDR2 is SMNVEV (reference sequence). V lost 2 bases and J lost 2, with 10 bases in between.

The J gene is TRBJ2-1, the V gene TRBV9, with D tentatively TRBD2 (6 bases). The V and J ends lost 3 bases and 4 bases respectively, with 17 bases between them. The CDR3 runs to 16 residues. The V gene's germline CDR1 is SGDLS and CDR2 YYNGEE. The CDR3 protein is CASSGSIAEPYNEQFF. CDR3 nucleotide sequence: TGTGCCAGCAGCGGATCGATAGCGGAGCCATACAATGAGCAGTTCTTC.

The chain couples TRBV6-1 to TRBJ1-5, with D unresolved. The CDR3 sequence is 20 residues long. CDR1 and CDR2 from the germline V gene are MNHNS and SASEGT. V was pared by 4 bases and J by 0 bases, with 25 bases between. CDR3 bases: TGTGCCAGCAGTGGCGGCGCGAGACGGAGGACCTTCTATAGCAATCAGCCCCAGCATTTT. Its protein is CASSGGARRRTFYSNQPQHF.